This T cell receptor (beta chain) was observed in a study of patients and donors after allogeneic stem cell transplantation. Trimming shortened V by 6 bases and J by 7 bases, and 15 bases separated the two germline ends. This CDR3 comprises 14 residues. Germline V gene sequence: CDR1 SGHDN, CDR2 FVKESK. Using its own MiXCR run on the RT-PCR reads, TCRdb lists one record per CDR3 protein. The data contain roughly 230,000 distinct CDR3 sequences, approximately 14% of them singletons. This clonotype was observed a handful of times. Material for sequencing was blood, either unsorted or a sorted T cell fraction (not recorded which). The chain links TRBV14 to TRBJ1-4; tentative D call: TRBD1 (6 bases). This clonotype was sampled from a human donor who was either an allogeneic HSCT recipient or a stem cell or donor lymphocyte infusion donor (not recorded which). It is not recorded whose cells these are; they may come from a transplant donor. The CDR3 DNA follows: TGTGCCAGCAGGAGAGGGGGGGGCAGTGAAAAACTGTTTTTT. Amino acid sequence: CASRRGGGSEKLFF.